One TCR beta chain is described in this entry. As yet, its antigen is unknown. The data were taken from a study of type 1 and type 2 diabetes patients. Study-wide context: From PBMCs, CD4+ and CD8+ T cells were isolated by magnetic microbeads. Sequencing for the whole study yielded roughly 19 million paired-end reads. Study conclusions and caveats: Groups were not age- or gender-matched, which may bias interpretation. V and J gene usage correlated at 0.75 to 0.97 between type 2 diabetes and control samples.

CDR1 is MNHNY and CDR2 is SVGAGI in the germline V gene (reference sequence). The V and J ends lost 6 bases and 4 bases, in that order; junction bases with no gene match: 6. The CDR3 has 14 amino acids. PCR was run on genomic DNA. The TCR beta CDR3 region was amplified using 30 forward and 13 reverse primers. Each CDR3 protein gets one entry after TCRdb re-called the multiplex PCR reads with MiXCR. This table has 270,000 or so distinct CDR3 sequences, roughly 50% appearing once. The specimen sequenced was peripheral blood mononuclear cells (PBMCs). The source of this sequence is a young man with type 2 diabetes. The J gene is TRBJ1-2, the V gene TRBV6-6; 9 bases match TRBD1. CDR3 sequence (DNA): TGTGCCAGCAGGGAGACAGGGGGGAGCTATGGCTACACCTTC. It yields the protein CASRETGGSYGYTF.